These 23 T cell receptor beta chains were all obtained from the same sample, sequenced in a study of control samples from healthy donors and cancer patients. Clones were read by immunoSEQ multiplex PCR, and TCRdb kept only the in-frame ones, dropping some. This repertoire shows 250,000 to 300,000 clones, approximately 80% found once; its top ten account for less than 15%. Input material: PBMCs. These receptors originate from a woman aged 55-69 years with lung cancer.

The chain couples TRBV19 to TRBJ2-7; a weak D match, TRBD2 (6 bases). Trimming shortened V by 6 bases and J by 3 bases, and 15 bases separated the two germline ends. Germline CDR1 and CDR2: LNHDA and SQIVND (reference sequence). The CDR3 extends over 14 amino acids. CDR3 protein: CASRTGALGYEQYF. DNA for the CDR3: TGTGCCAGTAGGACGGGAGCGCTGGGCTACGAGCAGTACTTC.

Only one count was recorded for this clone. J is TRBJ2-1 and V is TRBV5-1; TRBD2 aligns across 10 bases. Losses at the gene ends were 1 base for V and 7 bases for J; bases not matched to a gene: 11. CDR3 length: 17 amino acids. The germline CDR1 and CDR2 sequences are SGHRS and YFSETQ. DNA of the CDR3: TGCGCCAGCAGCTTGCCCCTAGCGGGAGAATATCTTAATGAGCAGTTCTTC. Translating it yields CASSLPLAGEYLNEQFF.

In this sample, this clone turned up a few times. The chain links TRBV2 to TRBJ2-1, with 8 bases aligning to TRBD2. V lost 6 bases and J lost 8; bases outside the gene matches: 6. Per germline, CDR1 SNHLY and CDR2 FYNNEI. This CDR3 comprises 13 residues. The CDR3 loop reads CASRGLVGDEQFF. The CDR3 bases are TGTGCCAGCAGGGGACTAGTTGGCGATGAGCAGTTCTTC. Variable domain in full (rest from reference TRBV2 and TRBJ2-1): EPEVTQTPSHQVTQMGQEVILRCVPISNHLYFYWYRQILGQKVEFLVSFYNNEISEKSEIFDDQFSVERPDGSNFTLKIRSTKLEDSAMYFCASRGLVGDEQFFGPGTRLTVL.

The rearrangement links TRBV5-6 to TRBJ1-1; 9 positions match TRBD1. V gave up 4 bases and J gave up 6 bases; unmatched junction bases: 10. From germline, CDR1 is SGHDT and CDR2 YYEEEE. The CDR3 totals 15 residues. CDR3 amino acids: CASSLDRGVVAEAFF. The CDR3, as DNA: TGTGCCAGCAGCCTGGACAGGGGCGTGGTGGCTGAAGCTTTCTTT.

The J gene is TRBJ2-2, the V gene TRBV29-1; 9 bases are a match to TRBD1. In germline, CDR1 is SQVTM, CDR2 ANQGSEA. Trimming cost V 5 bases and J 7 bases; bases outside gene matches: 14. This CDR3 is built from 16 residues. The CDR3 sequence is CSVSGQGWESGGELFF. The CDR3 coding sequence is TGCAGCGTTTCCGGACAGGGGTGGGAATCCGGCGGGGAGCTGTTTTTT.

This clone showed up just a few times. This chain connects TRBV3-1 (or the pseudogene TRBV3-2) to TRBJ1-2, with D uncertain. The length of the CDR3 is 12 residues. The V gene's germline CDR1 is LGHDT and CDR2 YNNKEL (reference sequence). Trimming shortened V by 8 bases and J by 4 bases, and 11 bases separated the two germline ends. The CDR3 is CASSYPRYGYTF. The CDR3 DNA is TGTGCCAGCTCTTACCCGCGCTATGGCTACACCTTC.

Only one count was recorded for this clone. The rearrangement uses TRBV6-2 or TRBV6-3 and TRBJ2-3; D possibly corresponds to TRBD1 (6 bases). The CDR3 is made up of 16 amino acids. The germline CDR1 and CDR2 sequences are MNHEY and SVGEGT. V lost 0 bases and J lost 3, with 13 bases in between. CDR3 coding DNA: TGTGCCAGCAGTTACTCGATGGGCACAGGGACAGATACGCAGTATTTT. This codes for CASSYSMGTGTDTQYF.

Concerning this clone itself: Other DNA variants within this sample encode the same CDR3. This rearrangement joins TRBV10-3 to TRBJ1-2; unclear D gene. CDR3 size: 12 residues. Germline CDR1 ENHRY, CDR2 SYGVKD. The V end was cut by 4 bases, the J end by 6 bases, with 9 bases between. This CDR3 is CAISGTGDGYTF. CDR3 nucleotides: TGTGCCATCAGTGGGACTGGTGATGGCTACACCTTC.

CDR3 coding DNA: TGTGCCAGCAGCCCAGGGGCAGGCGGGGAGCTGTTTTTT. This translates into CASSPGAGGELFF. V gene TRBV3-1 (or the pseudogene TRBV3-2) combines with J gene TRBJ2-2; perhaps TRBD1 as D (6 bases). The CDR3 has 13 residues. V dropped 4 bases and J dropped 7 bases, with 10 bases sitting between them. Germline V gives CDR1 LGHDT, CDR2 YNNKEL (reference sequence).

V and J are TRBV6-5 and TRBJ1-3; 7 bases are shared with TRBD1. Trimming at V came to 5 bases and at J to 4 bases, leaving 5 bases not matched to a gene. This CDR3 contains 14 residues. From germline, CDR1 is MNHEY and CDR2 SVGAGI. As DNA, the CDR3 is TGTGCCAGCAGTCAACAGGGGTGGGGAAACACCATATATTTT. Residues: CASSQQGWGNTIYF.

This clone was observed many times. The V call is TRBV9, the J call TRBJ2-2; D may match TRBD1 or TRBD2 (5 bases each). This CDR3 is built from 15 residues. The germline V gene encodes CDR1 SGDLS and CDR2 YYNGEE. V lost 0 bases and J 4 bases, leaving 10 bases between the germline ends. CDR3 sequence reads: CASSVGRAGTGELFF. In DNA form, the CDR3 reads TGTGCCAGCAGCGTAGGCAGGGCGGGCACCGGGGAGCTGTTTTTT. The variable domain in full, completed from reference TRBV9 and TRBJ2-2, reads DSGVTQTPKHLITATGQRVTLRCSPRSGDLSVYWYQQSLDQGLQFLIQYYNGEERAKGNILERFSAQQFPDLHSELNLSSLELGDSALYFCASSVGRAGTGELFFGEGSRLTVL.

The gene calls are TRBV2 and TRBJ2-3; no reliable D call. V lost 2 bases and J lost 1, with 7 bases in between. The CDR3 length is 14 residues. The V gene's germline CDR1 is SNHLY and CDR2 FYNNEI. The CDR3 spells CASSESWGTDTQYF. The CDR3, as DNA: TGTGCCAGCAGTGAATCCTGGGGCACAGATACGCAGTATTTT.

V is TRBV4-1 and J is TRBJ2-3, with 10 positions matching TRBD1. The germline V gene has CDR1 MGHRA and CDR2 YSYEKL. Trimming at V came to 1 base and at J to 4 bases, leaving 8 bases not matched to a gene. The CDR3 loop spans 17 amino acids. CDR3 bases: TGCGCCAGCAGCCAAGCACCGGGACAGGGGTTCGCAGATACGCAGTATTTT. Residues: CASSQAPGQGFADTQYF.

V is TRBV5-4 and J is TRBJ2-7, with 11 bases aligning to TRBD2. This CDR3 is 15 amino acids long. The germline gives CDR1 SGHNT, CDR2 YYREEE (reference sequence). V gave up 4 bases and J gave up 4 bases; unmatched junction bases: 7. The CDR3 DNA reads as TGTGCCAGCAGCCGTACTAGCGGGAGAGGGTACGAGCAGTACTTC. Translated: CASSRTSGRGYEQYF.

The rearrangement links TRBV5-1 to TRBJ1-6, with 7 bases lining up with TRBD1. V lost 0 bases, J lost 7 bases, and 7 bases stayed unmatched. Germline values: CDR1 SGHRS, CDR2 YFSETQ. This CDR3 contains 16 residues. The CDR3 loop reads CASSLARGDGNSPLHF. CDR3 nucleotide sequence: TGCGCCAGCAGCTTGGCCAGGGGGGACGGGAATTCACCCCTCCACTTT.

This CDR3 reads CATSRDGGGSYEQYF. CDR3 bases: TGTGCCACCAGCAGAGATGGCGGGGGCTCCTACGAGCAGTACTTC. The chain couples TRBV15 to TRBJ2-7; TRBD2 aligns across 7 bases. The junction had 2 bases not matched to a gene; V was cut back by 0 bases and J by 0 bases. Per the germline V gene, CDR1 is LNHNV and CDR2 is YYDKDF (reference sequence). The CDR3 is made up of 15 amino acids.

This chain links TRBV19 with TRBJ2-2, with D tentatively TRBD1 (6 bases). CDR3 length equals 14 residues. Trimming shortened V by 7 bases and J by 6 bases, and 15 bases separated the two germline ends. Germline V CDR1 and CDR2: LNHDA, SQIVND (reference sequence). DNA of the CDR3: TGTGCCAGTATGACAGGATGGAGTGCCGGGGAGCTGTTTTTT. It specifies CASMTGWSAGELFF.

This clone has just a few counts. The chain couples TRBV19 to TRBJ1-5, with D unresolved. V was trimmed by 7 bases and J by 2 bases, leaving 12 bases between them. Germline CDR1 and CDR2: LNHDA and SQIVND (reference sequence). This CDR3 has 14 residues. The CDR3 region is CASTATSGNQPQHF. CDR3 sequence (DNA): TGTGCCAGTACCGCAACATCGGGCAATCAGCCCCAGCATTTT.

The V gene is TRBV20-1, the J gene TRBJ1-4; D gene uncertain. V was pared by 3 bases and J by 8 bases, with 7 bases between. Germline CDR1 reads DFQATT; CDR2 reads SNEGSKA (reference sequence). The CDR3 is made up of 11 amino acids. The DNA of the CDR3 is TGCAGTGCTAGGTATATAGAAAAACTGTTTTTT. Its protein product is CSARYIEKLFF.

This clone was seen just once. This chain links TRBV9 with TRBJ1-5; 7 bases align to TRBD1. Germline V gives CDR1 SGDLS, CDR2 YYNGEE. The ends lost 3 bases at V and 4 bases at J; junction bases unmatched: 7. The CDR3 is made up of 15 amino acids. Here the CDR3 DNA reads TGTGCCAGCAGCGCTGGACAGGCGTTGAATCAGCCCCAGCATTTT. It yields the protein CASSAGQALNQPQHF. The entire variable domain, with the rest obtained from reference TRBV9 and TRBJ1-5, is as follows: DSGVTQTPKHLITATGQRVTLRCSPRSGDLSVYWYQQSLDQGLQFLIQYYNGEERAKGNILERFSAQQFPDLHSELNLSSLELGDSALYFCASSAGQALNQPQHFGDGTRLSIL.

The chain joins TRBV19 to TRBJ1-5, with D unresolved. The V gene lost 3 bases and the J gene lost 2 bases, with 17 bases spanning the gap. The CDR3 contains 17 residues. CDR1 and CDR2 from the germline V gene are LNHDA and SQIVND (reference sequence). The DNA of the CDR3 is TGTGCCAGTAGTATTGCGACCCCGGGCTGGGGCAATCAGCCCCAGCATTTT. It yields the protein CASSIATPGWGNQPQHF.

Here the CDR3 reads CASSLRASGNTIYF. CDR3 DNA sequence: TGTGCCAGCAGCCTCCGGGCCTCTGGAAACACCATATATTTT. The V call is TRBV7-9, the J call TRBJ1-3; the D is unclear. V lost 5 bases to trimming and J lost 0 bases, with 8 bases between them. The CDR3 runs 14 residues. The V gene's germline CDR1 is SEHNR and CDR2 FQNEAQ (reference sequence).

The chain has TRBV28 and TRBJ2-7; D perhaps matches TRBD1 (6 bases). The CDR3 covers 12 residues. V dropped 7 bases and J dropped 4 bases, with 11 bases sitting between them. CDR1 MDHEN and CDR2 SYDVKM come from the germline V gene. The CDR3 reads CASTEQGYEQYF. For the CDR3, the DNA is TGTGCCAGCACCGAACAGGGTTACGAGCAGTACTTC.